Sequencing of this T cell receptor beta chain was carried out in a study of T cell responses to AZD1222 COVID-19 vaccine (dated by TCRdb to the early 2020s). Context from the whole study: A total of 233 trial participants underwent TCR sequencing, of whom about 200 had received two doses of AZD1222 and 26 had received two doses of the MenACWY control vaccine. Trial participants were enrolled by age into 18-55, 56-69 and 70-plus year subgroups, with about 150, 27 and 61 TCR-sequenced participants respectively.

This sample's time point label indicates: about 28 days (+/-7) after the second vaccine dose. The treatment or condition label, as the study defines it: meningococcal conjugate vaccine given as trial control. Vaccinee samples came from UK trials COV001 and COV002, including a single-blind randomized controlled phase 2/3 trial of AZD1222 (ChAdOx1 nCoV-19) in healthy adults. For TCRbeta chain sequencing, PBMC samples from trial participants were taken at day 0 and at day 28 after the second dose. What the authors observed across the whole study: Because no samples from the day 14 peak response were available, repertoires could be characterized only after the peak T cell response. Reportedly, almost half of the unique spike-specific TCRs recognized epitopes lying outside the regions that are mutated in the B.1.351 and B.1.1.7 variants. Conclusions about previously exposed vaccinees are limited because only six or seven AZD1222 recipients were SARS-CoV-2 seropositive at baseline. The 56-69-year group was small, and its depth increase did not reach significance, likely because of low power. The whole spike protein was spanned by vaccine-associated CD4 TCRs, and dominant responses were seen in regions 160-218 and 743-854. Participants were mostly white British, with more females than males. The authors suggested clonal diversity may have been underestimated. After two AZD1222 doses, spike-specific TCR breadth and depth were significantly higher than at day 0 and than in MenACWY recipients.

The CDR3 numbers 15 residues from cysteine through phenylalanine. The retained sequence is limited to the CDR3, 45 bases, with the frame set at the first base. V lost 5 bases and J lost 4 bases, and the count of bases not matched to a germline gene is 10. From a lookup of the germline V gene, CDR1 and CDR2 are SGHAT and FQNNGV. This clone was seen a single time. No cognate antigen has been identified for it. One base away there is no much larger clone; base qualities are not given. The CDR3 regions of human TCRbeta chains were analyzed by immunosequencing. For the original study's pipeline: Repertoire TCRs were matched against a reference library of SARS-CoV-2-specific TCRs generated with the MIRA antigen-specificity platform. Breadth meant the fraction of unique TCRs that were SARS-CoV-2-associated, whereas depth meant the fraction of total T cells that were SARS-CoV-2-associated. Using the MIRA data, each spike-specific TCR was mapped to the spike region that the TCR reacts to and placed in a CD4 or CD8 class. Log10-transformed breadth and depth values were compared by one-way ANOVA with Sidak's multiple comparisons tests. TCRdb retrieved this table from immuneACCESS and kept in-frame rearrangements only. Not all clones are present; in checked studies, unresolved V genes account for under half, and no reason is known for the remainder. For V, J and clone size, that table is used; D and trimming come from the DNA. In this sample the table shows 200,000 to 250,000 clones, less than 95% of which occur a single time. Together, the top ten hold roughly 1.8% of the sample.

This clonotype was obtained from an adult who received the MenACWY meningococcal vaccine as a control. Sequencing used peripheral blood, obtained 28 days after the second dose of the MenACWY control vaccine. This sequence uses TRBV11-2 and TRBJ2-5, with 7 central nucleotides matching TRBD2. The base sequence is TGTGCCAGCAGCAGCACCCCTCCGGGAGGAGAGACCCAGTACTTC. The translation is CASSSTPPGGETQYF.